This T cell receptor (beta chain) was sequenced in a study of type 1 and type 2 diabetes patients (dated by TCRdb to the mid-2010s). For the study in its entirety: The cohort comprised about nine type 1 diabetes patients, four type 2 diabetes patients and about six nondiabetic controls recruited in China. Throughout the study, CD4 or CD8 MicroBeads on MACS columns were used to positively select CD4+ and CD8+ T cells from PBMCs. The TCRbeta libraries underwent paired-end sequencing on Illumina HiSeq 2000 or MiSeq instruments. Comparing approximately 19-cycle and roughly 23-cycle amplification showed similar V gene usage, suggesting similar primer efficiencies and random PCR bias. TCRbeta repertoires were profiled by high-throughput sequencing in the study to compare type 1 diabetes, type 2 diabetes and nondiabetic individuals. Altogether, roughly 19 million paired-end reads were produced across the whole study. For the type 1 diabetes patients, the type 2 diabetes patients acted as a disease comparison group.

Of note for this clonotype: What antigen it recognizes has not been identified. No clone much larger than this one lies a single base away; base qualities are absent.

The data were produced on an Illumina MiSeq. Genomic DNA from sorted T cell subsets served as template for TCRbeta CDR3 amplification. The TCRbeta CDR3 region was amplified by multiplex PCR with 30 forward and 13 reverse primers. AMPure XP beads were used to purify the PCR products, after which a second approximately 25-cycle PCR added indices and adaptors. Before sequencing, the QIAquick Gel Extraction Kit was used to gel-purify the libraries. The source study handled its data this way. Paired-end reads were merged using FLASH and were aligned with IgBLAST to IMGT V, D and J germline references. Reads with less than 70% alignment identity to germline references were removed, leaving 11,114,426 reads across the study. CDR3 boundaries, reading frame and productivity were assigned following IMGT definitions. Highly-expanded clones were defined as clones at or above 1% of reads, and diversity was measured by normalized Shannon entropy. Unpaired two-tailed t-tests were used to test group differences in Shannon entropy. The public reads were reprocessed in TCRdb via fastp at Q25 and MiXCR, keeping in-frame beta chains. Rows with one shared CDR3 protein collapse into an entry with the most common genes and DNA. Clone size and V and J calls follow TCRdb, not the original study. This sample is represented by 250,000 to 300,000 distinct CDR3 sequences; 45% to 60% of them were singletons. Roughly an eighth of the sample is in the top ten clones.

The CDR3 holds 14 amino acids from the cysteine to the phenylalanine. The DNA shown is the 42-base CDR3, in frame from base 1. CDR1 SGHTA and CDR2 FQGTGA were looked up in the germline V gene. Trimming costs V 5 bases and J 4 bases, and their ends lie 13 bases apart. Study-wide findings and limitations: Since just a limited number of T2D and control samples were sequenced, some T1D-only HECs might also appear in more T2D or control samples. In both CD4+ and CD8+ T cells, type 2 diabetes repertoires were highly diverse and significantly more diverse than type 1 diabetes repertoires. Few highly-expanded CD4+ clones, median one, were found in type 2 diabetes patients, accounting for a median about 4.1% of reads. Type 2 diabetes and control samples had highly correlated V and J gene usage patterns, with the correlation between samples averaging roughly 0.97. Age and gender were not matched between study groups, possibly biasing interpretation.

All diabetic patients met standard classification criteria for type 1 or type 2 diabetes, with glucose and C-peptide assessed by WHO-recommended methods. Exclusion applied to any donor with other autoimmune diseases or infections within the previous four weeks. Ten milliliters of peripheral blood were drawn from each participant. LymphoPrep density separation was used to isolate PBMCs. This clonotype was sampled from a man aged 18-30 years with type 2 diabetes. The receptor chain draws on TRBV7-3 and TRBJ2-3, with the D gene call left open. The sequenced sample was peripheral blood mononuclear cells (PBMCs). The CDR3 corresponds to CASSQRMGSDTQYF. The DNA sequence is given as TGTGCCAGCAGCCAAAGGATGGGGTCAGATACGCAGTATTTT.